The 8 T cell receptor beta chains reported below all come from one sample, sequenced in a study. Each CDR3 protein gets one entry after TCRdb re-called the RT-PCR reads with MiXCR. The top ten clones hold roughly 3.9% of a sample with about 700,000 distinct CDR3 sequences, approximately 15% of them seen once. Sequencing was carried out using memory CD4+ T cells from blood. These receptors originate from a female donor in good health, serving as a healthy control.

This rearrangement joins TRBV3-1 to TRBJ2-7, with no clear D. The CDR3 runs to 11 residues. Deletions cut 3 bases from V and 3 bases from J, with 3 bases between. Germline CDR1 LGHDT, CDR2 YNNKEL (reference sequence). The CDR3 nucleotides are TGTGCCAGCAGCCACGTCTACGAGCAGTACTTC. Its translation: CASSHVYEQYF.

This clonotype was recorded a few times. V gene TRBV11-1 combines with J gene TRBJ2-7; no definite D call. Per germline, CDR1 SGHAT and CDR2 FQDESV (reference sequence). The CDR3 contains 12 residues. V was trimmed by 5 bases and J by 3 bases, leaving 8 bases between them. CDR3 in amino acids: CASSRTIYEQYF. The CDR3 DNA reads as TGTGCCAGCAGCCGCACGATCTACGAGCAGTACTTC.

Comments on this clonotype: This may stem from a read error, because a much larger clone lies one nucleotide away. V is TRBV29-1 and J is TRBJ2-2, with TRBD2 identical over 7 bases. Looked up from germline, CDR1 is SQVTM and CDR2 is ANQGSEA. J gave up 4 bases and V 6 bases, and 5 bases lay outside the gene matches. CDR3 length: 13 amino acids. CDR3 nucleotide sequence: TGCAGCGTCTGCTGGGGGGGCACCGGGGAGCTGTTTTTT. Amino acid sequence: CSVCWGGTGELFF.

This clonotype was detected a few times. The chain is built from TRBV10-3 and TRBJ2-7, with 9 bases identical to TRBD1. Germline loops: CDR1 ENHRY, CDR2 SYGVKD. J lost 4 bases, V lost 10 bases, and 14 bases had no gene match. This CDR3 comprises 15 residues. Written as DNA, the CDR3 is TGTGCCACCCGGCCTCCGGGACAGGGATATTACGAGCAGTACTTC. Its protein is CATRPPGQGYYEQYF.

The V and J genes are TRBV20-1 and TRBJ2-3; D gene unclear. CDR1 is DFQATT, CDR2 SNEGSKA, per germline (reference sequence). This CDR3 is 12 amino acids long. V was shortened by 6 bases and J by 6 bases, with 13 bases between the two germline ends. The CDR3 spells CSAFRFGDTQYF. CDR3 sequence (DNA): TGCAGTGCCTTTCGTTTTGGCGATACGCAGTATTTT.

This clonotype was seen a handful of times. CDR3 sequence: CASSPPSSRNTGELFF. The CDR3 DNA follows: TGTGCCAGCTCACCACCATCTAGCCGGAACACCGGGGAGCTGTTTTTT. V is TRBV18 and J is TRBJ2-2; D possibly corresponds to TRBD2 (5 bases). CDR1 and CDR2 from the germline V gene are KGHSH and LQKENI. The CDR3 is 16 residues long. Trimming stripped 0 bases from V and 1 base from J, with 9 bases between.

The rearrangement joins TRBV7-3 to TRBJ2-1, with 7 bases fitting TRBD1. Losses at the gene ends were 5 bases for V and 5 bases for J; bases not matched to a gene: 12. Germline V gene sequence: CDR1 SGHTA, CDR2 FQGTGA. The CDR3 loop spans 16 amino acids. The CDR3 DNA reads as TGTGCCAGCAGCATACAGAGTGCCGGGACAGACAATGAGCAGTTCTTC. Residues: CASSIQSAGTDNEQFF. Variable domain in full (rest from reference TRBV7-3 and TRBJ2-1): GAGVSQTPSNKVTEKGKYVELRCDPISGHTALYWYRQSLGQGPEFLIYFQGTGAADDSGLPNDRFFAVRPEGSVSTLKIQRTERGDSAVYLCASSIQSAGTDNEQFFGPGTRLTVL.

This clonotype was picked up a small number of times. The chain employs TRBV20-1 and TRBJ1-1; possible D gene TRBD1, 6 bases. Trimming removed 1 base from V and 6 bases from J, with 12 bases in between. The germline V gene encodes CDR1 DFQATT and CDR2 SNEGSKA (reference sequence). This CDR3 comprises 13 residues. The CDR3 sequence is CSARVNRAAEAFF. The CDR3 nucleotides read TGCAGTGCTAGAGTCAACAGGGCGGCTGAAGCTTTCTTT.